The 9 T cell receptor beta chains reported below all come from one sample, sequenced in a study of blood T cell repertoires in COVID-19. The assay was immunoSEQ multiplex PCR, and TCRdb's table has in-frame clones only and misses some. The sample records around 100,000 clones, 65% to 85% being singletons. Sequenced input: peripheral blood. These receptors were collected from a man aged 70 or older with active or convalescent COVID-19.

The rearrangement links TRBV6-2 or TRBV6-3 to TRBJ1-1; possibly TRBD1 for D (6 bases). Germline V gives CDR1 MNHEY, CDR2 SVGEGT. The CDR3 sequence is 14 residues long. The V end was cut by 0 bases, the J end by 5 bases, with 10 bases between. In DNA, the CDR3 is TGTGCCAGCAGTTACTCCACAGGGCTGACTGAAGCTTTCTTT. This encodes CASSYSTGLTEAFF.

This chain uses TRBV27 with TRBJ2-3; 8 nucleotides match TRBD1. Germline V gives CDR1 MNHEY, CDR2 SMNVEV (reference sequence). V shed 4 bases and J 2 bases; nucleotides not matched to a gene: 11. The CDR3 is made up of 17 amino acids. The CDR3 region has the DNA TGTGCCAGCAGTTATACGCGACAGGGGTTGTCCACAGATACGCAGTATTTT. It codes for CASSYTRQGLSTDTQYF.

The genes are TRBV15 and TRBJ1-2, with 7 bases matching TRBD1. CDR1 and CDR2 from the germline V gene are LNHNV and YYDKDF (reference sequence). Trimming took 4 bases from V and 6 from J; bases not matched to a gene: 11. This CDR3 has 15 residues. CDR3 in DNA: TGTGCCACCAGCACCGAAGACAGGGCGACAGATGGCTACACCTTC. Its protein is CATSTEDRATDGYTF.

The gene calls are TRBV21-1 and TRBJ2-5; no DNA check was done on the table's D call, TRBD1. TRBV21-1 is a known pseudogene. The CDR3 covers 14 residues. The CDR3 loop is CASSNRTGGETQYF. The CDR3 DNA reads as TGTGCCAGCAGCAACCGAACAGGGGGAGAGACCCAGTACTTC.

The rearrangement uses TRBV7-6 and TRBJ1-2; 9 bases line up with TRBD1. Germline CDR1 and CDR2: SGHVS and FNYEAQ. This CDR3 is built from 15 residues. Trimming cost V 5 bases and J 7 bases; bases outside gene matches: 11. The CDR3 protein is CASSIGTGKLGGYTF. For the CDR3, the DNA is TGTGCCAGCAGCATAGGGACAGGGAAGTTAGGTGGCTACACCTTC.

The chain employs TRBV6-5 and TRBJ1-5; TRBD1 agrees at 9 bases. The germline V gene has CDR1 MNHEY and CDR2 SVGAGI. The CDR3 is 14 amino acids. With V trimmed by 4 bases and J by 6 bases, 4 bases remained unmatched. DNA for the CDR3: TGTGCCAGCAGTTGGGACAGGGAGGTTCAGCCCCAGCATTTT. This translates into CASSWDREVQPQHF.

The chain recombines TRBV5-1 with TRBJ1-3; D possibly corresponds to TRBD1 (6 bases). CDR3 length: 14 residues. CDR1 is SGHRS and CDR2 is YFSETQ in the germline V gene. V was pared by 3 bases and J by 2 bases, with 9 bases between. The CDR3 loop reads CASSSTGTGNTIYF. CDR3 DNA: TGCGCCAGCAGCTCAACAGGGACTGGAAACACCATATATTTT.

The rearrangement links TRBV5-5 to TRBJ2-5; TRBD2 matches at 14 bases. The CDR3 extends over 17 amino acids. Germline V CDR1 and CDR2: SGHKS, YYEKEE (reference sequence). Trimming at V came to 3 bases and at J to 1 base, leaving 5 bases not matched to a gene. The CDR3 here is CASSSGTSGGRQETQYF. CDR3 DNA: TGTGCCAGCAGCTCCGGGACTAGCGGGGGCCGCCAAGAGACCCAGTACTTC.

This clone came up a few times. The V gene is TRBV27, the J gene TRBJ2-2; 11 bases map to TRBD1. CDR1 is MNHEY and CDR2 is SMNVEV in the germline V gene (reference sequence). J lost 0 bases, V lost 2 bases, and 11 bases had no gene match. The CDR3 loop spans 20 amino acids. The CDR3 nucleotides are TGTGCCAGCAGTTTAAGGGGACAGGGGGTGGGTAGGGCGAACACCGGGGAGCTGTTTTTT. Residues: CASSLRGQGVGRANTGELFF.